This is a list of T cell receptor beta chains from one sample in a study of blood T cells in healthy people across ages. Via MiXCR, TCRdb re-called the 5' RACE reads, giving one row per CDR3 protein. This sample yields over 950,000 distinct CDR3 sequences, of which 35% to 45% are seen a single time; over 10% belongs to the top ten. Sequenced material: blood. Receptors were obtained from a man aged 18-30 years in good health. The CDR3 runs from the conserved cysteine through the conserved F or W. A D gene is named only where the DNA matches it firmly. The size of a clone is reported for some rows only, either as once, few or many, or as a class for expanded clones.

>TRBV4-1|13|.|TRBJ2-1|few
TGCGCCAGCGGAAGGACGGCAGCTAATGAGCAGTTCTTC
CASGRTAANEQFF
>TRBV6-2/TRBV6-3|19|.|TRBJ2-1|few
TGTGCCAGCACCGAACGCTCGACCGAAACAGGGCCGGACTACAATGAGCAGTTCTTC
CASTERSTETGPDYNEQFF
>TRBV7-2|15|TRBD1|TRBJ1-1|.
TGTGCCAGCAGCTACGGGACAGTTTTGAACACTGAAGCTTTCTTT
CASSYGTVLNTEAFF
>TRBV5-1|13|.|TRBJ1-5|.
TGCGCCAGCAGGCAGAATATTGATCAGCCCCAGCATTTT
CASRQNIDQPQHF
>TRBV7-2|14|TRBD1|TRBJ2-4|.
TGTGCCAGCAGCCGGACAGGGCCCGAAAACATTCAGTACTTC
CASSRTGPENIQYF
>TRBV6-2/TRBV6-3|17|TRBD2|TRBJ2-2|.
TGTGCCAGCAGTTACCGCACTAGCGGGGCCAACACCGGGGAGCTGTTTTTT
CASSYRTSGANTGELFF
>TRBV6-2/TRBV6-3|14|.|TRBJ2-1|.
TGTGCCAGCAGCCGTCCCGGGACTCCCAATGAGCAGTTCTTC
CASSRPGTPNEQFF
>TRBV4-2|15|.|TRBJ1-3|.
TGTGCCAGCAGCCAAGCACAGGGTGACCAAAACACCATATATTTT
CASSQAQGDQNTIYF
>TRBV18|16|TRBD2|TRBJ2-1|few
TGTGCCAGCTCACCGGGACTAGCGGGAGTCTACAATGAGCAGTTCTTC
CASSPGLAGVYNEQFF
>TRBV12-3/TRBV12-4|15|.|TRBJ1-4|.
TGTGCCAGCAGTCCCGTAGGAGGGGAACCCGAAAAACTGTTTTTT
CASSPVGGEPEKLFF
>TRBV12-3/TRBV12-4|15|.|TRBJ2-1|.
TGTGCCAGCAGGCGAACAGGGCCGTCCTACAATGAGCAGTTCTTC
CASRRTGPSYNEQFF
>TRBV7-8|14|.|TRBJ2-3|.
TGTGCCAGCAGCATCCGGGGCCCCACAGATACGCAGTATTTT
CASSIRGPTDTQYF
>TRBV7-2|15|TRBD2|TRBJ2-3|once
TGTGCCAGCAGTTCGGGTGGGACTACCACAGAGACGCAGTATTTT
CASSSGGTTTETQYF
>TRBV7-2|15|TRBD1|TRBJ2-3|.
TGTGCCAGCAGCTTACGCGGACAGGCCACAGATACGCAGTATTTT
CASSLRGQATDTQYF
>TRBV30|13|.|TRBJ2-5|.
TGTGCCTGGAGTGTACCGGGGGAAGAGACCCAGTACTTC
CAWSVPGEETQYF
>TRBV5-6|15|TRBD1|TRBJ1-2|.
TGTGCCAGCAGCTTGGCCACAGGGGGCATCTATGGCTACACCTTC
CASSLATGGIYGYTF
>TRBV7-9|12|.|TRBJ1-4|few
TGTGCCAGCAGCACCGCTTCGGCCTCGCTGTTTTTT
CASSTASASLFF
>TRBV27|15|.|TRBJ2-6|.
TGTGCCAGCAGTTTATCGCCAGGGTACGCCAACGTCCTGACTTTC
CASSLSPGYANVLTF
>TRBV6-2/TRBV6-3|14|.|TRBJ2-5|.
TGTGCCAGCAGTTATTGGACTGGCCAAGAGACCCAGTACTTC
CASSYWTGQETQYF
>TRBV7-2|15|.|TRBJ1-2|.
TGTGCCAGCAGCTTAGTATGGGGGGCGGACTATGGCTACACCTTC
CASSLVWGADYGYTF